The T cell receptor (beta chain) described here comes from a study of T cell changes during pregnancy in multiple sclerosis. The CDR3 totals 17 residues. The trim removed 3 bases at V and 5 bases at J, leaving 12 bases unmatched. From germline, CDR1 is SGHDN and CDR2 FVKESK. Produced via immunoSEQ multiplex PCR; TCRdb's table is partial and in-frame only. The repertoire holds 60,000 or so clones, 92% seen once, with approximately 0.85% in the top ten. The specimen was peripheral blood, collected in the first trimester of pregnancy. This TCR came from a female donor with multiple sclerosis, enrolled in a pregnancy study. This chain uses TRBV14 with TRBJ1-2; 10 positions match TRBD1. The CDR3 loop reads CASSHLDRGLKVYGYTF. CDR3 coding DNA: TGTGCCAGCAGCCACCTAGACAGGGGGCTAAAAGTTTATGGCTACACCTTC. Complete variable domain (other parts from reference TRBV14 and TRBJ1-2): EAGVTQFPSHSVIEKGQTVTLRCDPISGHDNLYWYRRVMGKEIKFLLHFVKESKQDESGMPNNRFLAERTGGTYSTLKVQPAELEDSGVYFCASSHLDRGLKVYGYTFGSGTRLTVV.